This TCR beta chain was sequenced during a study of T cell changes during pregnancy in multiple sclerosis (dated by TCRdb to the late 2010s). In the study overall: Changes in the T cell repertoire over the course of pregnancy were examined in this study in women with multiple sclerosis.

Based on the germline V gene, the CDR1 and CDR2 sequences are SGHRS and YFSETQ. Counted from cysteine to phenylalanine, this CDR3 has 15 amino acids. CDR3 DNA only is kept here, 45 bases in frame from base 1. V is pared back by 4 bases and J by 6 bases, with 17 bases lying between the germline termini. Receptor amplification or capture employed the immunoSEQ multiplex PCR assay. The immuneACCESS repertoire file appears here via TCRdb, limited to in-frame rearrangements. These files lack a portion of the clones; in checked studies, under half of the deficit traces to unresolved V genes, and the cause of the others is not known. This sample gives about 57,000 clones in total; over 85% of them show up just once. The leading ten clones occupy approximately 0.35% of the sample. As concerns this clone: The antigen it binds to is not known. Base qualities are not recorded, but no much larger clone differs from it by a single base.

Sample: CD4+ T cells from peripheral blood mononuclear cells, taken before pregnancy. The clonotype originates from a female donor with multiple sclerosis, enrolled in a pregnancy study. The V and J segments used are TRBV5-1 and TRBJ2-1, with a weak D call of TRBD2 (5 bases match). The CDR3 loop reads CASSRTGVEPNEQFF. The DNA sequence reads TGCGCCAGCAGCAGGACCGGGGTAGAGCCCAATGAGCAGTTCTTC.